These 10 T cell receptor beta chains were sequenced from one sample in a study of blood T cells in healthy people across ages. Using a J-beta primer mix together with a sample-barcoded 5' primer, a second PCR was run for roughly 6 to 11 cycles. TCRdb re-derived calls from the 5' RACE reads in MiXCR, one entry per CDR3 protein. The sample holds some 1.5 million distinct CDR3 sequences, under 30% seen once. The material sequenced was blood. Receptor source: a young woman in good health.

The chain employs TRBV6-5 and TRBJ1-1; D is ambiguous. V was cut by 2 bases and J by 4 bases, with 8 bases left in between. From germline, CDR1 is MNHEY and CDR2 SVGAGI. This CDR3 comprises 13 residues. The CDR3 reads CASSYEAGTEAFF. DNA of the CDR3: TGTGCCAGCAGTTACGAGGCGGGCACTGAAGCTTTCTTT.

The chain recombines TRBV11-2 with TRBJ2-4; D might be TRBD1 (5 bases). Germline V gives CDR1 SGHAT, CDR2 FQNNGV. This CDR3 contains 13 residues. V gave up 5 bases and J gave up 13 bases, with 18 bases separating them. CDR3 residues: CASSMGPPDEQYF. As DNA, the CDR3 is TGTGCCAGCAGCATGGGGCCGCCGGATGAGCAGTACTTC.

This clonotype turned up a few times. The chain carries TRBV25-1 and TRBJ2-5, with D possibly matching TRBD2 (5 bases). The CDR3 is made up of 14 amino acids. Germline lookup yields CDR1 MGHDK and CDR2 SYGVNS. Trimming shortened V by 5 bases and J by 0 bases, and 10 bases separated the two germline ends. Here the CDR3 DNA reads TGTGCCAGCAGTCAACCGGGGTACCAAGAGACCCAGTACTTC. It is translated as CASSQPGYQETQYF.

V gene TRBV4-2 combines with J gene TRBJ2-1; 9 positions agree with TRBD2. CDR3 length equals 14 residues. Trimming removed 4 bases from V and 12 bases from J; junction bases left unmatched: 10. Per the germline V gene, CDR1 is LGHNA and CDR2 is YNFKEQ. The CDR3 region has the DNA TGTGCCAGCAGCCGCGGGGGGGGCGACTATGGGCAGTTCTTC. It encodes CASSRGGGDYGQFF.

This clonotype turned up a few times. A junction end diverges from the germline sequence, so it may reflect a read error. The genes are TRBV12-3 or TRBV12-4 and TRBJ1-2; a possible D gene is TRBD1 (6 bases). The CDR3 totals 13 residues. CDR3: CANSLARGRGYTF. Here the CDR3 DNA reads TGTGCCAACAGTTTGGCCAGGGGAAGAGGCTACACCTTC.

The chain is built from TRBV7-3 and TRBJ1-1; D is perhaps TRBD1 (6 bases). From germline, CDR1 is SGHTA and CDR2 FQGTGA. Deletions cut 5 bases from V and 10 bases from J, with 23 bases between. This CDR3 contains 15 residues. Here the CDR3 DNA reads TGTGCCAGCAGCCGAGGGCCCGAATTCAGGGGATCAGCTTTCTTT. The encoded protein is CASSRGPEFRGSAFF.

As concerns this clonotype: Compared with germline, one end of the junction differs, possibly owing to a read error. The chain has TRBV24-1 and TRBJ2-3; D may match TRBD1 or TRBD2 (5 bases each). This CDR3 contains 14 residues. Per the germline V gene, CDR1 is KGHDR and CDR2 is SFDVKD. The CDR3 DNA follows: TGCGCCACCAGTGTGGGACGGAGCACAGATACGCAGTATTTT. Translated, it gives CATSVGRSTDTQYF.

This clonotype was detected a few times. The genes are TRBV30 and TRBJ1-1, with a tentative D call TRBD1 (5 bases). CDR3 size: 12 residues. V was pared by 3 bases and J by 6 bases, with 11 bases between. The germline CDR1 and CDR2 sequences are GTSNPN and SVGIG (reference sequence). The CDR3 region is CAWRQGGAEAFF. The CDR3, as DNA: TGTGCCTGGAGGCAGGGAGGCGCTGAAGCTTTCTTT.

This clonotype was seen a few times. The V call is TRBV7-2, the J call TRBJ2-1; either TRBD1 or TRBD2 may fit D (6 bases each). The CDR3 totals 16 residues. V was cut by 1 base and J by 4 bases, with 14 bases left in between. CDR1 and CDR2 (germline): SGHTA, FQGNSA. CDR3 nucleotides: TGTGCCAGCAGCTTAGGGGGGGCCGTACAATACAATGAGCAGTTCTTC. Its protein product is CASSLGGAVQYNEQFF.

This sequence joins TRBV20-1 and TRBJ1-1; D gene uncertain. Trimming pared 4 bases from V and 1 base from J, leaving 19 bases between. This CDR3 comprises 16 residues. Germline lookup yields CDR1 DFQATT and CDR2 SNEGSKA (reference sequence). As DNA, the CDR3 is TGCAGTGCTAACTCACTTTCCGACGGATGGAACACTGAAGCTTTCTTT. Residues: CSANSLSDGWNTEAFF.